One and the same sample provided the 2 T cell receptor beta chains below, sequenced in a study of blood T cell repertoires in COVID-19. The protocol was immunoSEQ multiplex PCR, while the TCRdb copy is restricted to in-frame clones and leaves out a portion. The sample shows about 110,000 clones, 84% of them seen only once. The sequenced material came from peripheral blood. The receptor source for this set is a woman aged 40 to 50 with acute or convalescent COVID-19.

The CDR3 DNA follows: TGCGCCAGCAGTGACGGCCGGGGAAACTTTTACACAGATACGCAGTATTTT. It translates to CASSDGRGNFYTDTQYF. The J gene is TRBJ2-3, the V gene TRBV10-1; D perhaps matches TRBD2 (5 bases). CDR3 size: 17 residues. V gave up 3 bases and J gave up 2 bases, with 18 bases separating them. Germline assignment: CDR1 WNHNN and CDR2 SYGVQD (reference sequence).

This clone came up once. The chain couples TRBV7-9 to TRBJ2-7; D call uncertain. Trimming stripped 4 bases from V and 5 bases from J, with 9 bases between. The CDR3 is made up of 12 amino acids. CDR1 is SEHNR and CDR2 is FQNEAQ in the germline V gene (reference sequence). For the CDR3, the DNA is TGTGCCAGCAGCTCCCTACCGAACGAGCAGTACTTC. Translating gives CASSSLPNEQYF.